This entry lists 17 T cell receptor beta chains sequenced from one sample in a study of blood T cell repertoires in COVID-19. Sequenced by immunoSEQ multiplex PCR; TCRdb stores in-frame clones only, minus some. The sample contains roughly 150,000 clones, 85% to 95% of which appear only once. The sample taken for sequencing was peripheral blood. The receptor source for this set is a woman aged 60-75 years with COVID-19, enrolled during active disease.

This sequence joins TRBV30 and TRBJ1-2; 8 bases line up with TRBD1. Trimming took 3 bases from V and 8 from J; bases not matched to a gene: 11. The germline gives CDR1 GTSNPN, CDR2 SVGIG (reference sequence). The CDR3 is made up of 14 amino acids. The CDR3 DNA follows: TGTGCCTGGAGCGGTGGACAGGGCTTTACCGGCTACACCTTC. Amino acids: CAWSGGQGFTGYTF.

J is TRBJ1-4 and V is TRBV19; D possibly corresponds to TRBD1 (5 bases). This CDR3 spans 17 amino acids. The germline V gene encodes CDR1 LNHDA and CDR2 SQIVND (reference sequence). The V end lost 2 bases, the J end lost 6 bases, and 19 bases lay between the germline ends. In nucleotides, the CDR3 is TGTGCCAGTAGTATAAGGGTGGCTCGGGGGACGGATGAAAAACTGTTTTTT. Protein: CASSIRVARGTDEKLFF.

The V and J genes are TRBV11-3 and TRBJ1-1; no firm D call. Trimming pared 5 bases from V and 0 bases from J, leaving 7 bases between. The CDR3 consists of 13 residues. CDR1 and CDR2 from the germline V gene are SGHNT and YENEEA. The CDR3 DNA reads TGTGCCAGCAGCCTCCAGTTGAACACTGAAGCTTTCTTT. Translation gives CASSLQLNTEAFF.

The V and J genes are TRBV18 and TRBJ1-6; TRBD1 matches 8 bases. Trimming cost V 3 bases and J 7 bases; bases outside gene matches: 8. This CDR3 has 16 amino acids. Per the germline V gene, CDR1 is KGHSH and CDR2 is LQKENI. CDR3 amino acids: CASSPRQGRGNSPLHF. DNA of the CDR3: TGTGCCAGCTCACCGCGACAGGGGAGAGGGAATTCACCCCTCCACTTT.

The V call is TRBV14, the J call TRBJ1-2, with a tentative D call TRBD1 (6 bases). Germline V gene lookup returns CDR1 SGHDN and CDR2 FVKESK. CDR3 length: 15 residues. The V and J ends lost 2 bases and 4 bases respectively, with 14 bases between them. In nucleotides, the CDR3 is TGTGCCAGCAGCCAACAGGGGCTGGATTTCTATGGCTACACCTTC. It encodes CASSQQGLDFYGYTF.

This clone was seen once. V gene TRBV28 combines with J gene TRBJ2-7, with 8 nucleotides matching TRBD1. After removal of 3 bases from V and 3 bases from J, the junction contained 7 bases not matched to a gene. Germline V gene lookup returns CDR1 MDHEN and CDR2 SYDVKM. CDR3 length: 15 amino acids. CDR3 region: CASSLSRTGLYEQYF. The CDR3 DNA sequence: TGTGCCAGCAGTTTGTCACGGACAGGGCTCTACGAGCAGTACTTC.

The V and J genes are TRBV19 and TRBJ1-4, with a tentative D call TRBD1 (6 bases). CDR3 size: 16 residues. Germline assignment: CDR1 LNHDA and CDR2 SQIVND (reference sequence). V was pared by 2 bases and J by 0 bases, with 10 bases between. CDR3 region: CASSIYKGATNEKLFF. CDR3 DNA sequence: TGTGCCAGTAGTATATACAAGGGGGCAACTAATGAAAAACTGTTTTTT.

V is TRBV4-3 and J is TRBJ2-3; 12 nucleotides agree with TRBD2. The length of the CDR3 is 16 residues. J was trimmed by 6 bases and V by 1 base; bases with no gene match: 5. Germline CDR1 and CDR2: LGHNA and YSLEER. DNA of the CDR3: TGCGCCAGCAGCCAAGCTAGCGGGGGGGCCCAGGATACGCAGTATTTT. Translation gives CASSQASGGAQDTQYF.

This chain links TRBV2 with TRBJ1-1; D is ambiguous. The length of the CDR3 is 14 residues. V lost 2 bases, J lost 6 bases, and 13 bases lay in between. Germline V gives CDR1 SNHLY, CDR2 FYNNEI. The CDR3 protein is CASSERVSGAEAFF. Here the CDR3 DNA reads TGTGCCAGCAGTGAAAGGGTTAGCGGGGCTGAAGCTTTCTTT. Full variable domain (rest looked up from reference TRBV2 and TRBJ1-1): EPEVTQTPSHQVTQMGQEVILRCVPISNHLYFYWYRQILGQKVEFLVSFYNNEISEKSEIFDDQFSVERPDGSNFTLKIRSTKLEDSAMYFCASSERVSGAEAFFGQGTRLTVV.

The rearrangement links TRBV5-1 to TRBJ1-2; D might be TRBD1 (5 bases). CDR3 length equals 13 residues. Trimming took 3 bases from V and 8 from J, leaving 14 bases between them. CDR1 and CDR2 from the germline V gene are SGHRS and YFSETQ. CDR3 sequence: CASSSRGLWGYTF. CDR3 sequence (DNA): TGCGCCAGCAGCTCACGGGGGTTATGGGGCTACACCTTC.

In its sample, this clone was seen once. The rearrangement links TRBV27 to TRBJ2-5; TRBD1 aligns across 7 bases. The CDR3 is made up of 13 amino acids. The germline CDR1 and CDR2 sequences are MNHEY and SMNVEV (reference sequence). V was clipped by 8 bases and J by 4 bases; unmatched bases: 7. Here the CDR3 reads CASGVHRGETQYF. The CDR3 DNA reads as TGTGCCAGCGGCGTCCACAGGGGAGAGACCCAGTACTTC.

This clone was observed once. V gene TRBV4-1 combines with J gene TRBJ1-2; 7 bases map to TRBD1. The V and J ends lost 2 bases and 3 bases, in that order; junction bases with no gene match: 3. Germline V gene lookup returns CDR1 MGHRA and CDR2 YSYEKL. This CDR3 region has 14 residues. As DNA, the CDR3 is TGCGCCAGCAGCCAACTACAGGGGCACTATGGCTACACCTTC. Translating it yields CASSQLQGHYGYTF.

The chain recombines TRBV21-1 with TRBJ2-7; the DNA was not compared with TRBD1, the D call given in the table. TRBV21-1 is a pseudogene. The CDR3 extends over 14 amino acids. In DNA, the CDR3 is TGTGCCAGCAGCACCCGGACAGGGTTGAACGAGCAGTACTTC. The encoded protein is CASSTRTGLNEQYF.

The chain carries TRBV5-1 and TRBJ2-7; 9 bases are a match to TRBD2. V was clipped by 4 bases and J by 2 bases; unmatched bases: 7. Germline V gene sequence: CDR1 SGHRS, CDR2 YFSETQ. The CDR3 has 15 amino acids. DNA for the CDR3: TGCGCCAGCAGCCTTCGACTAGCGGAGACCTACGAGCAGTACTTC. Its protein is CASSLRLAETYEQYF.

The genes are TRBV15 and TRBJ2-7; D might be TRBD2 (6 bases). V gave up 3 bases and J gave up 2 bases, with 14 bases separating them. The CDR3 consists of 15 residues. Germline-derived CDR1 and CDR2 are LNHNV and YYDKDF (reference sequence). In DNA form, the CDR3 reads TGTGCCACCAGCAGCGCACGGGGGTTCCCCTACGAGCAGTACTTC. Its translation: CATSSARGFPYEQYF. The full variable domain, its missing parts supplied by reference TRBV15 and TRBJ2-7, is DAMVIQNPRYQVTQFGKPVTLSCSQTLNHNVMYWYQQKSSQAPKLLFHYYDKDFNNEADTPDNFQSRRPNTSFCFLDIRSPGLGDTAMYLCATSSARGFPYEQYFGPGTRLTVT.

The rearrangement links TRBV7-8 to TRBJ1-1; D is ambiguous. The V end lost 1 base, the J end lost 7 bases, and 13 bases lay between the germline ends. The CDR3 totals 14 residues. Germline CDR1 is SGHVS and CDR2 is FQNEAQ. In DNA, the CDR3 is TGTGCCAGCAGCTTAGGGTTCACAGCCCGTGAAGCTTTCTTT. It yields the protein CASSLGFTAREAFF. The entire variable domain, with the rest obtained from reference TRBV7-8 and TRBJ1-1, is as follows: GAGVSQSPRYKVAKRGQDVALRCDPISGHVSLFWYQQALGQGPEFLTYFQNEAQLDKSGLPSDRFFAERPEGSVSTLKIQRTQQEDSAVYLCASSLGFTAREAFFGQGTRLTVV.

This chain joins TRBV7-2 and TRBJ1-1; TRBD1 matches 8 bases. V trimming: 5 bases; J trimming: 9 bases; junction bases outside the gene matches: 2. CDR3 length: 11 residues. CDR1 is SGHTA, CDR2 FQGNSA, per germline. In DNA, the CDR3 is TGTGCCAGCAGCCGGACAGGGAAAGCTTTCTTT. Its protein product is CASSRTGKAFF.